One sample yielded the 22 T cell receptor beta chains listed below, sequenced in a study of blood T cell repertoires in COVID-19. The protocol was immunoSEQ multiplex PCR, while the TCRdb copy is restricted to in-frame clones and leaves out a portion. The data contain tens of thousands of clones, about 63% of them singletons. Sequencing was performed on peripheral blood. The receptors stem from an older woman with acute or convalescent COVID-19.

As DNA, the CDR3 is TGTGCCAGCAGTCAGCCCGGGGTACTCTCCTACGAGCAGTACTTC. It specifies CASSQPGVLSYEQYF. The rearrangement links TRBV28 to TRBJ2-7, with D possibly TRBD2 on 5 matching bases. The CDR3 is 15 residues long. The germline V gene encodes CDR1 MDHEN and CDR2 SYDVKM. Trimming pared 5 bases from V and 0 bases from J, leaving 14 bases between.

This clone was detected only a few times. The genes are TRBV6-5 and TRBJ2-1; 8 bases agree with TRBD2. Germline V gives CDR1 MNHEY, CDR2 SVGAGI. Germline trimming cut 1 base from V and 6 bases from J; bases unmatched to any gene: 5. This CDR3 spans 15 amino acids. CDR3 DNA: TGTGCCAGCAGTTACTTGGGACTAGTAACCAATGAGCAGTTCTTC. Translating gives CASSYLGLVTNEQFF.

This clone appeared a few times. The chain links TRBV11-2 to TRBJ2-2, with 7 bases matching TRBD1. The junction had 5 bases not matched to a gene; V was cut back by 3 bases and J by 4 bases. In germline, CDR1 is SGHAT, CDR2 FQNNGV. The length of the CDR3 is 15 residues. CDR3 in DNA: TGTGCCAGCAGCTTTGACAGGGTGGCCACCGGGGAGCTGTTTTTT. Translation: CASSFDRVATGELFF.

This chain uses TRBV6-6 with TRBJ2-3, with a possible D match to TRBD2 (5 bases). The CDR3 totals 13 residues. V was clipped by 6 bases and J by 6 bases, with 13 bases between them. In germline, CDR1 is MNHNY, CDR2 SVGAGI (reference sequence). CDR3: CASSPLVADTQYF. CDR3 coding DNA: TGTGCCAGCAGCCCACTAGTGGCGGATACGCAGTATTTT.

The chain has TRBV5-1 and TRBJ1-3; D call uncertain. Germline V gene sequence: CDR1 SGHRS, CDR2 YFSETQ. This CDR3 region has 15 residues. V was pared by 4 bases and J by 0 bases, with 11 bases between. This CDR3 is CASSPGDFSGNTIYF. The CDR3 bases are TGCGCCAGCAGCCCCGGTGATTTCTCTGGAAACACCATATATTTT.

Only a few counts were recorded for this clone. V and J are TRBV6-1 and TRBJ1-5; D unclear. The CDR3 extends over 15 amino acids. Germline CDR1 is MNHNS and CDR2 is SASEGT. The V end lost 2 bases, the J end lost 2 bases, and 10 bases lay between the germline ends. The CDR3 bases are TGTGCCAGCAGTGAATCCGAGGAGGGCAATCAGCCCCAGCATTTT. Amino acid sequence: CASSESEEGNQPQHF.

This clone was observed a few times. This rearrangement joins TRBV5-1 to TRBJ1-6, with D hard to call. V was clipped by 1 base and J by 0 bases, with 14 bases between them. The CDR3 sequence is 18 residues long. CDR1 and CDR2 (germline): SGHRS, YFSETQ. CDR3 sequence reads: CASSLISRSSSYNSPLHF. In DNA form, the CDR3 reads TGCGCCAGCAGCTTGATTTCCAGATCAAGCTCCTATAATTCACCCCTCCACTTT.

The rearrangement links TRBV9 to TRBJ2-2; D is perhaps TRBD1 (6 bases). Trimming removed 3 bases at V and 2 bases at J, with 14 bases between. This CDR3 comprises 16 residues. Germline-derived CDR1 and CDR2 are SGDLS and YYNGEE. CDR3 region: CASSEGLGQNTGELFF. The CDR3 coding sequence is TGTGCCAGCAGCGAGGGGCTGGGACAAAACACCGGGGAGCTGTTTTTT.

This clone came up once. The chain joins TRBV19 to TRBJ2-2; D ambiguous. Germline assignment: CDR1 LNHDA and CDR2 SQIVND (reference sequence). This CDR3 region has 11 residues. Trimming took 10 bases from V and 0 from J, leaving 3 bases between them. The CDR3 region has the DNA TGTGCCACTACGAACACCGGGGAGCTGTTTTTT. Encoded protein: CATTNTGELFF.

CDR3 in amino acids: CASSPGRDFGGYTF. CDR3 in DNA: TGTGCCAGCTCACCAGGTCGGGATTTCGGTGGCTACACCTTC. This rearrangement joins TRBV18 to TRBJ1-2; D unclear. This CDR3 spans 14 amino acids. The germline V gene has CDR1 KGHSH and CDR2 LQKENI. Trimming shortened V by 2 bases and J by 7 bases, and 14 bases separated the two germline ends.

The chain carries TRBV20-1 and TRBJ1-5; D is ambiguous. Germline V gene sequence: CDR1 DFQATT, CDR2 SNEGSKA (reference sequence). This CDR3 contains 16 residues. Trimming pared 3 bases from V and 6 bases from J, leaving 21 bases between. The CDR3 DNA reads as TGCAGTGCTAGTAACGAGGGTTCGCGGGTAGGTCAGCCCCAGCATTTT. As protein: CSASNEGSRVGQPQHF.

The V and J genes are TRBV7-9 and TRBJ2-1; D possibly corresponds to TRBD2 (5 bases). V was clipped by 6 bases and J by 8 bases, with 17 bases between them. CDR1 is SEHNR, CDR2 FQNEAQ, per germline (reference sequence). The CDR3 extends over 14 amino acids. CDR3 loop: CASSFSAGGDEQFF. The CDR3 bases are TGTGCCAGCAGTTTCTCTGCGGGCGGCGATGAGCAGTTCTTC.

This sequence joins TRBV5-6 and TRBJ2-5, with 9 bases matching TRBD1. V lost 1 base to trimming and J lost 1 base; unmatched junction nucleotides: 5. The germline gives CDR1 SGHDT, CDR2 YYEEEE. This CDR3 has 16 amino acids. CDR3 sequence (DNA): TGTGCCAGCAGCTTGACTTCGGGACAGGGCCAAGAGACCCAGTACTTC. Translated, it gives CASSLTSGQGQETQYF.

The CDR3 sequence is CASRGLPSYEQYF. The CDR3 DNA is TGTGCCAGCCGGGGGTTACCCTCCTACGAGCAGTACTTC. The V gene is TRBV2, the J gene TRBJ2-7; D is possibly TRBD2 (6 bases). The CDR3 spans 13 residues. The ends were cut back, 8 bases at V and 0 bases at J, with 11 bases in the middle. Germline lookup yields CDR1 SNHLY and CDR2 FYNNEI.

V gene TRBV6-4 combines with J gene TRBJ2-3, with 7 positions matching TRBD2. Germline V lookup: CDR1 MRHNA, CDR2 SNTAGT. Unmatched junction bases numbered 2, after V lost 0 bases and J lost 2 bases. The CDR3 has 15 residues. The CDR3 bases are TGTGCCAGCAGTGACTCAGCGGGGTCCACAGATACGCAGTATTTT. Translated: CASSDSAGSTDTQYF.

The chain recombines TRBV7-2 with TRBJ2-3; 12 nucleotides match TRBD1. CDR1 and CDR2 from the germline V gene are SGHTA and FQGNSA. Trimming at V came to 8 bases and at J to 4 bases, leaving 4 bases not matched to a gene. The CDR3 covers 14 residues. CDR3 loop: CASGGTGGSDTQYF. The CDR3 coding sequence is TGTGCCAGCGGAGGGACAGGGGGCTCAGATACGCAGTATTTT.

The CDR3 protein is CASKRTGFGYTF. DNA of the CDR3: TGTGCCAGCAAGAGGACAGGGTTTGGCTACACCTTC. The rearrangement joins TRBV6-5 to TRBJ1-2, with TRBD1 matching 8 bases. V lost 7 bases, J lost 7 bases, and 5 bases stayed unmatched. Germline CDR1 is MNHEY and CDR2 is SVGAGI. The CDR3 sequence is 12 residues long.

The rearrangement joins TRBV7-9 to TRBJ2-7; D not certain. The V end lost 1 base, the J end lost 0 bases, and 13 bases lay between the germline ends. Germline values: CDR1 SEHNR, CDR2 FQNEAQ (reference sequence). The CDR3 runs 16 residues. CDR3 protein: CASSLGRLLSSYEQYF. The CDR3 DNA reads TGTGCCAGCAGCTTAGGGCGGCTTCTAAGCTCCTACGAGCAGTACTTC.

The V call is TRBV5-1, the J call TRBJ2-7; D is perhaps TRBD1 (6 bases). The CDR3 loop spans 15 amino acids. Germline CDR1 and CDR2: SGHRS and YFSETQ. Trimming stripped 0 bases from V and 5 bases from J, with 15 bases between. The CDR3 sequence is CASSLARVQGHEQYF. The CDR3 DNA reads as TGCGCCAGCAGCTTGGCCAGGGTACAGGGTCACGAGCAGTACTTC.

This rearrangement joins TRBV28 to TRBJ2-5, with D possibly being TRBD2 (6 bases). V was trimmed by 2 bases and J by 12 bases, leaving 16 bases between them. The CDR3 sequence is 13 residues long. Germline lookup yields CDR1 MDHEN and CDR2 SYDVKM. The CDR3 nucleotides read TGTGCCAGCAGTTTAGAGACCGGGGTAGCGGAGTACTTC. Its protein is CASSLETGVAEYF.

This clone was observed a single time. The genes are TRBV5-6 and TRBJ2-5; 10 bases are a match to TRBD2. The length of the CDR3 is 16 residues. J lost 5 bases, V lost 0 bases, and 7 bases had no gene match. Germline values: CDR1 SGHDT, CDR2 YYEEEE. CDR3 loop: CASSLARGLAEETQYF. CDR3 nucleotide sequence: TGTGCCAGCAGCTTGGCCCGCGGACTAGCGGAGGAGACCCAGTACTTC.

The chain links TRBV5-1 to TRBJ2-5; 7 bases match TRBD1. V shed 1 base, J shed 4 bases, and the junction held 7 bases outside the gene matches. Germline CDR1 is SGHRS and CDR2 is YFSETQ. This CDR3 contains 15 residues. DNA for the CDR3: TGCGCCAGCAGCTTGTTTGCAGGGGGTTCAGAGACCCAGTACTTC. It specifies CASSLFAGGSETQYF.